The sequence of this T cell receptor (beta chain) was determined in a study of blood T cell repertoires in COVID-19 (TCRdb year 2020). General notes on the study: The collaborator samples originated in the United States, Italy and Spain and spanned the acute and convalescent phases of COVID-19. Sample metadata almost always included a de-identified subject ID, COVID-19 status, age in years and sex. A freely available public database, intended as a resource for researchers studying the immune response to SARS-CoV-2, is where the repertoires were released. Where available, HLA class I and class II types were obtained from metadata supplied by the sample provider rather than from assay-based typing. Samples came from the ongoing ImmuneRACE study (first 160 participants) plus 1,254 subjects from 6 global collaborators. The dataset comprised deeply sampled blood TCRbeta repertoires from subjects exposed to, actively infected with, or recovered from COVID-19. The prospective study material was composed of cDNA or gDNA derived from T cells, B-cell-depleted T cells, or PBMCs. Findings and caveats that apply to the study as a whole: How much clinical and demographic metadata was included differed by source and by participant, and the metadata was provided uncurated.

Whole blood was collected in K2EDTA tubes by collaborating institutions according to the institutions' own protocols. For TCRbeta analysis, collaborators shipped samples in one of three forms: frozen whole blood, isolated PBMCs, or DNA extracted from either of those sample types. TCRbeta CDR3 regions were amplified from genomic DNA using the immunoSEQ Assay, a bias-controlled multiplex PCR. Concerning the study's data processing: The number of nucleated cells in each sample was estimated by amplification of reference gene primers within the assay. Sequence reads were collapsed and filtered to measure the absolute abundance of every unique TCRbeta CDR3 rearrangement. For each sample, productive Simpson clonality was calculated as the square root of Simpson's diversity index over productive rearrangements. This immuneACCESS table, as held by TCRdb, lists in-frame sequences with V and J called but not all clones. Of the missing ones, under half trace to an unresolved V gene in checked studies; the others have no known cause. From that table come the V and J calls and clone size; the DNA was used to work out D and trimming. Present in this sample are 150,000 or so clones, roughly four fifths of which were seen just once. 20% to 25% of the sample lies in the top ten.

Sequences MNHEY (CDR1) and SVGAGI (CDR2) are obtained from the germline V gene. The CDR3 covers 12 residues, taking in both the cysteine and the phenylalanine. Just the 36-base CDR3 DNA is kept, in frame starting at base 1. V loses 8 bases of germline sequence and J loses 4 bases, and the interval between the two ends is 9 bases. Worth noting for this clone: This clone's antigen is unknown. No clone much larger than this one lies a single base away; base qualities are absent.

Recombination joined TRBV6-5 with TRBJ1-3; the D gene assignment is ambiguous. The receptor was isolated from a woman older than 75 with acute or convalescent COVID-19. Specimen: peripheral blood. The DNA sequence follows: TGTGCCAGCCGACCGGGGGGAAACACCATATATTTT. Translated, it reads CASRPGGNTIYF.